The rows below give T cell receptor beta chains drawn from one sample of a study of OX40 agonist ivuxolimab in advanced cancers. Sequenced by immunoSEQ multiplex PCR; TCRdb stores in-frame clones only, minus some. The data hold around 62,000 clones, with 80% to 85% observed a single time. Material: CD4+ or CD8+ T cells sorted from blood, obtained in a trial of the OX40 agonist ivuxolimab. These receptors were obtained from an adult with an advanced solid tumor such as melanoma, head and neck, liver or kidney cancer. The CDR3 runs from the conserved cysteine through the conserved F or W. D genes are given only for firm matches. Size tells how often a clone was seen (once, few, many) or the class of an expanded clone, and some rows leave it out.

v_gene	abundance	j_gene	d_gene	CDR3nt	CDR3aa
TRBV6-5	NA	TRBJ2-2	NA	TGTGCCAGCAGTTACGACGACACGAACACCGGGGAGCTGTTTTTT	CASSYDDTNTGELFF
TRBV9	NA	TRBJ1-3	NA	TGTGCCAGCCAAAGGGACTACTCTGGAAACACCATATATTTT	CASQRDYSGNTIYF
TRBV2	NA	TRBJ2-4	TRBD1	TGTGCCAGCAGGGGACAGGGTGGAAGAAACATTCAGTACTTC	CASRGQGGRNIQYF
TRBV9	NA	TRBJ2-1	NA	TGTGCCAGCAGCTCCAGCGCGACAGTAGCCTACAATGAGCAGTTCTTC	CASSSSATVAYNEQFF
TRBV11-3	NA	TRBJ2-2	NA	TGTGCCAGCAGCCCAGGAGGGGCGAACACCGGGGAGCTGTTTTTT	CASSPGGANTGELFF
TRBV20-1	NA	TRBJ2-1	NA	TGCAGCGCACCGAAGGGGCAGGAGCAGTTCTTC	CSAPKGQEQFF
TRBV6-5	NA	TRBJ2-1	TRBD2	TGTGCCAGCAGCTCAAAGCGGGGGCGGGGGTTGGAGCAGTTCTTC	CASSSKRGRGLEQFF
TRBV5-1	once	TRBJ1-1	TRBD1	TGCGCCAGCACCCCGTTGGGGGGACAGGTGGGGAACACTGAAGCTTTCTTT	CASTPLGGQVGNTEAFF
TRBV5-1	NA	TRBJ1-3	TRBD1	TGCGCCAGCTCCCAGGGGGTTCCCTCTGGAAACACCATATATTTT	CASSQGVPSGNTIYF
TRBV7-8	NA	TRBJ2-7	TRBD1	TGTGCCAGCAGCCCTACCCAGGGGGCGCGGTATATCGGGCAGTACTTC	CASSPTQGARYIGQYF
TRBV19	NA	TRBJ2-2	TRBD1	TGTGCCAGTAGTATTATGGGACAGGGGGTCACCGGGGAGCTGTTTTTT	CASSIMGQGVTGELFF
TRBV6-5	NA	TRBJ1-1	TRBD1	TGTGCCAGCAGATCGTCACAGGGGTTCACTGAAGCTTTCTTT	CASRSSQGFTEAFF
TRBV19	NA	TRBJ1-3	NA	TGTGCCAGTACCCCGGTCTCTGGAAACACCATATATTTT	CASTPVSGNTIYF
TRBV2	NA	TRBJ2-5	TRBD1	TGTGCCAGCACCAGACAGGGGGCTGGAGAGACCCAGTACTTC	CASTRQGAGETQYF
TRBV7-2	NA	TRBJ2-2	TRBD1	TGTGCCAGCAGCTCAGCCCGGGACAGGGTTACCGGGGAGCTGTTTTTT	CASSSARDRVTGELFF
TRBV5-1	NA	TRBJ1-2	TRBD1	TGCGCCAGCAGCGAAAGTTGGACAGGGCCCATAAACTATGGCTACACCTTC	CASSESWTGPINYGYTF
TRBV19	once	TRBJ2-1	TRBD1	TGTGCCACCTTGGGACAGCCTGCCTACAATGAGCAGTTCTTC	CATLGQPAYNEQFF
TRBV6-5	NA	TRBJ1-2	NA	TGTGCCAGCAGTTCCACAGGGCCCTATGGCTACACCTTC	CASSSTGPYGYTF
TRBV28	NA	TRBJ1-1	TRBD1	TGTGCCAGCAGTTTAGGAGGGGGCTTAGAAGCTTTCTTT	CASSLGGGLEAFF
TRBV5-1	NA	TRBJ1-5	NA	TGCGCCAGCAGCTTGGAATGGGGGAGCAATCAGCCCCAGCATTTT	CASSLEWGSNQPQHF
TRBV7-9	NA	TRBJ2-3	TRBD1	TGTGCCAGCAGCGACGGACAGGGGGTTACAGATACGCAGTATTTT	CASSDGQGVTDTQYF
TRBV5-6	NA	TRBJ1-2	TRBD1	TGTGCCAGCAGCCAAGGACAGGGGCGATATGGCTACACCTTC	CASSQGQGRYGYTF
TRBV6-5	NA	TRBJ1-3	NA	TGTGCCAGCAGTTACCTTAGGAAGGGTCATGGAAACACCATATATTTT	CASSYLRKGHGNTIYF
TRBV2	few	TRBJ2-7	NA	TGTGCCAGCAGTGATGGGGTCACCTACGAGCAGTACTTC	CASSDGVTYEQYF
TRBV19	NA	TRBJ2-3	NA	TGTGCCAGTAGCCGTAATAGCTTAAGCACAGATACGCAGTATTTT	CASSRNSLSTDTQYF
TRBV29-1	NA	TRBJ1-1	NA	TGCAGCGGGGGAAGGACAGAGGACACTGAAGCTTTCTTT	CSGGRTEDTEAFF
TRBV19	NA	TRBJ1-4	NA	TGTGCCAGTAGTATAGACTCAGGGTCGGGCGAAAAACTGTTTTTT	CASSIDSGSGEKLFF
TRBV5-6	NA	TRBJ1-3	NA	TGTGCCAGCAGCTTGACGGTGGCTGGAAACACCATATATTTT	CASSLTVAGNTIYF
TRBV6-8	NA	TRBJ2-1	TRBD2	TGTGCCAGCAGGTTCTTAAGCGGGAGCTCCTACAATGAGCAGTTCTTC	CASRFLSGSSYNEQFF
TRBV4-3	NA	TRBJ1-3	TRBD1	TGCGCCAGCAGCCGACAGGTGGGACAGGGCTCTGGAAACACCATATATTTT	CASSRQVGQGSGNTIYF
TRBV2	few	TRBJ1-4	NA	TGTGCCAGCCGGGCCCCCAGCGAGATCGAAAAACTGTTTTTT	CASRAPSEIEKLFF
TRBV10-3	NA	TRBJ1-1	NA	TGTGCCACCCAGGAGGTCCTGAACACTGAAGCTTTCTTT	CATQEVLNTEAFF
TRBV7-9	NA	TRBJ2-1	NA	TGTGCCAGCAGCTTCGCGGGGGACAACAATGAGCAGTTCTTC	CASSFAGDNNEQFF
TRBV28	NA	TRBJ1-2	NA	TGTGCCAGCAGTTTGAGAGTTTCTAACTATGGCTACATCTTC	CASSLRVSNYGYIF
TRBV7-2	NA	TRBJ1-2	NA	TGTGCCAGCAGCTTAGAAGGTTGGGGGGTAGGCGGCTACACCTTC	CASSLEGWGVGGYTF
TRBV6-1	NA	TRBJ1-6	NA	TGTGCCAGCAAGAGGAACGAAAATTCACCCCTCCACTTT	CASKRNENSPLHF
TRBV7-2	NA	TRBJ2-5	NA	TGTGCCAGCAGCTTAGCCCATCAAGAGACCCAGTACTTC	CASSLAHQETQYF
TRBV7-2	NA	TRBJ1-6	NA	TGTGCCAGCAGATCGGGAGGGCAGGGTGGAAATTCACCCCTCCACTTT	CASRSGGQGGNSPLHF
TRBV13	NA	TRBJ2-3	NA	TGTGCCAGCAGCTTAGTGGGCGGATTCACAGATACGCAGTATTTT	CASSLVGGFTDTQYF
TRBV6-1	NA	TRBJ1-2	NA	TGTGCCAGCGCCCCTACTAACTATGGCTACACCTTC	CASAPTNYGYTF
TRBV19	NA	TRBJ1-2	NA	TGTGCCAGTAGTACCCAAGAGGTTGGCTATGGCTACACCTTC	CASSTQEVGYGYTF
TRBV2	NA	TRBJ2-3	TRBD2	TGTGCCAGCAGTGCGATCCCCGGGACTAGCGGGGGGGGTATGCAGTATTTT	CASSAIPGTSGGGMQYF
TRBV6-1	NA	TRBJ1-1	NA	TGTGCCAGCAGTGCAGGGACGAACACTGAAGCTTTCTTT	CASSAGTNTEAFF
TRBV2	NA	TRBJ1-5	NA	TGTGCCAGCAGTGAAGGTTTCAGGAATCAGCCCCAGCATTTT	CASSEGFRNQPQHF
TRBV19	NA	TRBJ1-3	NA	TGTGCCAGTAGTATAGACAGAAGCTCTGGAAACACCATATATTTT	CASSIDRSSGNTIYF
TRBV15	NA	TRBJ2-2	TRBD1	TGTGCCACCAGCAGAGAGTGGAGGACAGGGAAGGCCGGGGAGCTGTTTTTT	CATSREWRTGKAGELFF
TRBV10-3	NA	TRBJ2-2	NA	TGTGCCATCAGCGCTACCGGGGGGAACACCGGGGAGCTGTTTTTT	CAISATGGNTGELFF
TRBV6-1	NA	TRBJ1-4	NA	TGTGCCAGCAGTGGCTGGAGGGGGTGGGCAACTAATGAAAAACTGTTTTTT	CASSGWRGWATNEKLFF
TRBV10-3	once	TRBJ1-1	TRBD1	TGTGCCATCAGTGAGCCGGGACAGGGGGTGGGTGAAGCTTTCTTT	CAISEPGQGVGEAFF
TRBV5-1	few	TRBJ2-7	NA	TGCGCCAGCAGCCCAGGCCCATCCTACGAGCAGTACTTC	CASSPGPSYEQYF
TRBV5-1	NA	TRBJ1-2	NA	TGCGCCAGCAGCTTGGAACCTGTGACGGGTCGGTCGGACTTC	CASSLEPVTGRSDF
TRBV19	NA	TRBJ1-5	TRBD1	TGTGCCAGTAGTAAAGACAGGGGCGGCAATCAGCCCCAGCATTTT	CASSKDRGGNQPQHF
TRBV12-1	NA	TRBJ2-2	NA	TGTGCCAGCAGCCCCCGCCGTATGCGTAGGGTTCCCGGGGAGCTGTTTTTT	CASSPRRMRRVPGELFF
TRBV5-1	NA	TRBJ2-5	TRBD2	TGCGCCAGCAGCTTGGCCGGGGGGGCCGGAGAGACCCAGTACTTC	CASSLAGGAGETQYF
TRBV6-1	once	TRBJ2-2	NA	TGTGCCAGCAGTGAAGCGCGAGTCGGCACCGGGGAGCTGTTTTTT	CASSEARVGTGELFF
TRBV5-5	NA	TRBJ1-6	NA	TGTGCCAGCAGCTTTCGGGGACAAGGCCATAATTCACCCCTCCACTTT	CASSFRGQGHNSPLHF
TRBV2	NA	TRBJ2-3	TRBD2	TGTGCCAGCTTGACTAGCAGGGAAGATACGCAGTATTTT	CASLTSREDTQYF
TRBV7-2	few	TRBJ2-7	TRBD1	TGTGCCAGCAGCCCTGACAGGGGAAGGTACGAGCAGTACTTC	CASSPDRGRYEQYF
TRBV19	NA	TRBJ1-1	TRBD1	TGTGCCAGTCTTAAATCCGGGACAGGGCTGAACACTGAAGCTTTCTTT	CASLKSGTGLNTEAFF